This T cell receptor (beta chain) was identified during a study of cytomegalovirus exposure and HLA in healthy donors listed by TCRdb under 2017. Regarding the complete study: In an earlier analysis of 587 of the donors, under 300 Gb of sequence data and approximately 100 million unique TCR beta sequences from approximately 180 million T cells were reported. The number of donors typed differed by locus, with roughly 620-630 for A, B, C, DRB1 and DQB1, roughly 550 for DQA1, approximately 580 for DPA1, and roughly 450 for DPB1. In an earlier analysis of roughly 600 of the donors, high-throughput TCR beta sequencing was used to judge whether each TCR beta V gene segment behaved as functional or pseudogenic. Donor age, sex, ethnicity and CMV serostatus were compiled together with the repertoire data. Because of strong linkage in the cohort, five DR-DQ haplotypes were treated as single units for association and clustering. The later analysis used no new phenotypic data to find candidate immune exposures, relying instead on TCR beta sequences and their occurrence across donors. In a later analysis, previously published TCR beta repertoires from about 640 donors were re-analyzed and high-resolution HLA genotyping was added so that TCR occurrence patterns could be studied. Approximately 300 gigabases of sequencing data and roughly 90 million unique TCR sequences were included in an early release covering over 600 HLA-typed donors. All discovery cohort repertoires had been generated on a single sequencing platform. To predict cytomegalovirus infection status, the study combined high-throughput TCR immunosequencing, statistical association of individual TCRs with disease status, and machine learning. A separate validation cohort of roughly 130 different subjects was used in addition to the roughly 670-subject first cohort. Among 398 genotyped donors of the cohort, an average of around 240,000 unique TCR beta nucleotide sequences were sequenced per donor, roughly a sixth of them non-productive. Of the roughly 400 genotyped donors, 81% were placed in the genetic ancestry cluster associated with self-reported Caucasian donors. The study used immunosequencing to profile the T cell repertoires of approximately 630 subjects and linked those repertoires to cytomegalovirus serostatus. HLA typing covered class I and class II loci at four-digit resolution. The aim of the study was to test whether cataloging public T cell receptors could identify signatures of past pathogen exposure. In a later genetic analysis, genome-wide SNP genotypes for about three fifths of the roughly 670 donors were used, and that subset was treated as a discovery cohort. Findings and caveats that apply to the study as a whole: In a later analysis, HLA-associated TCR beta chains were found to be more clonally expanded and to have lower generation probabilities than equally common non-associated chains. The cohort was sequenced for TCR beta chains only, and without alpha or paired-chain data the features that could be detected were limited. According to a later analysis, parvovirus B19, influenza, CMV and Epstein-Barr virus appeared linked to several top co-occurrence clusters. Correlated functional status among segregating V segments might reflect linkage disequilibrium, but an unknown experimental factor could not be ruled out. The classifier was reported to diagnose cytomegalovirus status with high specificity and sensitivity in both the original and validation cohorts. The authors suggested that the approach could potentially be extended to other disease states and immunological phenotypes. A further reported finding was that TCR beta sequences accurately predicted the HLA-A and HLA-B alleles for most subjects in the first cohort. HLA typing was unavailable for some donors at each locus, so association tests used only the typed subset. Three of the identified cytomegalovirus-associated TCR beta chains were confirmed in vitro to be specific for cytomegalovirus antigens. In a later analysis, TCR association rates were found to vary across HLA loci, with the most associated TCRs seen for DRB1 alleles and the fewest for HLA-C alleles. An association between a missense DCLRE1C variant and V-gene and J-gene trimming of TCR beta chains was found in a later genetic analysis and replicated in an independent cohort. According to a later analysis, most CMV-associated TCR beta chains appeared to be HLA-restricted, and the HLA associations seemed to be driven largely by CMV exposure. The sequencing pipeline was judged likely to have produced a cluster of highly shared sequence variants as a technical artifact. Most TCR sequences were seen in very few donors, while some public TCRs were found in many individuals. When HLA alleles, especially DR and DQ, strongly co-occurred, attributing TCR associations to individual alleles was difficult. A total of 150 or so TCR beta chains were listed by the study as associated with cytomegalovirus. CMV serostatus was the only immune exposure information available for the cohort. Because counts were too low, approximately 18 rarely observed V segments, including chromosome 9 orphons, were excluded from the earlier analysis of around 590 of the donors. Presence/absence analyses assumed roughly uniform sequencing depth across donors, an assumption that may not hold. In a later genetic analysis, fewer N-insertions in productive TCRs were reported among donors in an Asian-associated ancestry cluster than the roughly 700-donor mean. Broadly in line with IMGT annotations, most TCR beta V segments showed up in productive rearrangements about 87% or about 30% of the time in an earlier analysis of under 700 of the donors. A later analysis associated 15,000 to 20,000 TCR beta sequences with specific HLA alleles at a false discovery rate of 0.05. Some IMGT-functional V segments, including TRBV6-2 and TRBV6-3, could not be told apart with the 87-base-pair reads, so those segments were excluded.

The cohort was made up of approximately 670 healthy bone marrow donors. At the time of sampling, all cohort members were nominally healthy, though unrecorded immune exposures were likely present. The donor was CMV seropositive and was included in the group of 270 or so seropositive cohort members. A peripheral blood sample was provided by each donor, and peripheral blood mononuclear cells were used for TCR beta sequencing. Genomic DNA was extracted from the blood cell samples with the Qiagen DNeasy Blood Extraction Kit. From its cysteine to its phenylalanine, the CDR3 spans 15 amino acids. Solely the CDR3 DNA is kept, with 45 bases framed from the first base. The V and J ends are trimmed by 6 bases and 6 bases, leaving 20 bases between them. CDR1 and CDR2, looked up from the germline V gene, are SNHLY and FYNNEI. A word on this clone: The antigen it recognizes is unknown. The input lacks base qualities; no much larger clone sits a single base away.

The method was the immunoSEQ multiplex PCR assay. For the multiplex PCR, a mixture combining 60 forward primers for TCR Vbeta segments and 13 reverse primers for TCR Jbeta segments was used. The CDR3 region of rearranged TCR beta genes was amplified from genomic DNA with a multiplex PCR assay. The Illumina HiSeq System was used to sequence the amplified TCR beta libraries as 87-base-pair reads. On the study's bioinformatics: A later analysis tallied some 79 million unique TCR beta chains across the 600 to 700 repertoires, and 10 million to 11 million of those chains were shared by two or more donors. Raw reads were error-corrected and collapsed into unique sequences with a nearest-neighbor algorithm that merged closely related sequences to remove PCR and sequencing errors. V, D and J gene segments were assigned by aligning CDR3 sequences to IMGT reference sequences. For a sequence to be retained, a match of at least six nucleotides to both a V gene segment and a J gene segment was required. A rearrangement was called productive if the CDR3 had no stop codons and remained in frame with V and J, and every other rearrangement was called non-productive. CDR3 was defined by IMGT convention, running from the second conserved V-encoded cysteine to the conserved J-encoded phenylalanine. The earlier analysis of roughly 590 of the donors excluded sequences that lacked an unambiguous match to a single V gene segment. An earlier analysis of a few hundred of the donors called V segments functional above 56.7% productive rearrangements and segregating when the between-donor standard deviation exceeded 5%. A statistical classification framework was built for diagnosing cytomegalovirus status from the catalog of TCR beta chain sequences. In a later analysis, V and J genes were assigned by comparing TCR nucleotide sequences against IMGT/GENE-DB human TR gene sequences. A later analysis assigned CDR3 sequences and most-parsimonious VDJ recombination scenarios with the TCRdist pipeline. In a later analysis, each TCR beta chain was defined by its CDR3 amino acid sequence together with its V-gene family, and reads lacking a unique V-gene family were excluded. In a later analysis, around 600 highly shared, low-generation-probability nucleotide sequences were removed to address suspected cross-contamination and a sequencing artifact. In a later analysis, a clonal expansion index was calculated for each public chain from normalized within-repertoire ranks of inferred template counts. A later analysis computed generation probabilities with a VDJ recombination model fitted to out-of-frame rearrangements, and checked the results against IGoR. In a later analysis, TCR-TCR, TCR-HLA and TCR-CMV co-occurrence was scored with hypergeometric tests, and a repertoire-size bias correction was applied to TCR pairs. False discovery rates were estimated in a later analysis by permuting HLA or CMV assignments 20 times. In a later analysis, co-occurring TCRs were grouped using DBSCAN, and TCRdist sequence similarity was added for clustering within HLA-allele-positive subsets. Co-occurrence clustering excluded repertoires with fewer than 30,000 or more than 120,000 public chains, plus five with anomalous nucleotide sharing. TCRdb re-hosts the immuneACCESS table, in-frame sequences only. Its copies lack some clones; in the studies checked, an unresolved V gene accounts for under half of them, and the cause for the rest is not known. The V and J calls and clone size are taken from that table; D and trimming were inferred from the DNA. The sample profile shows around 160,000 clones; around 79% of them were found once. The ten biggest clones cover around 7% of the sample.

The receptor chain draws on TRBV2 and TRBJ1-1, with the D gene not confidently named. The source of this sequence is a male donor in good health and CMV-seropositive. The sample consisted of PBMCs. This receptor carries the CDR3 CASRKREGGSAEAFF. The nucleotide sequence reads TGTGCCAGCAGGAAACGGGAGGGAGGTTCGGCTGAAGCTTTCTTT.